The clone carrying this T cell receptor beta chain was recorded at least ten times. Its antigen is currently unknown. The data were taken from a study of T cell repertoires in cytomegalovirus infection. On the study more broadly: Carrying CMV and the relevant HLA type showed in public TCR beta signatures. General study findings and limits: Clonotype analysis showed dominance of the ex vivo response by HLA-C-restricted CMV-specific TCR beta clonotypes. Cumulative frequency of public TCR beta families picked out carriers of CMV plus the relevant HLA.

Germline assignment: CDR1 SGHTA and CDR2 FQGNSA. J lost 5 bases, V lost 9 bases, and 5 bases had no gene match. The CDR3 has 12 residues. TCRdb called the reads again in MiXCR, with one record for every CDR3 protein. The data contain roughly 600,000 distinct CDR3 sequences, roughly 26% of them seen just once; the ten biggest clones take up 8%. The sequencing sample was made of CD8+ T cells from PBMCs. The receptor was isolated from a human donor in good health (CMV status not recorded). Some clones in this sample may be carry-over from other donors' samples. The chain joins TRBV7-2 to TRBJ2-5; TRBD1 aligns across 8 bases. CDR3 DNA: TGTGCCAGTAAGGACAGGGTTGAGACCCAGTACTTC. It translates to CASKDRVETQYF.